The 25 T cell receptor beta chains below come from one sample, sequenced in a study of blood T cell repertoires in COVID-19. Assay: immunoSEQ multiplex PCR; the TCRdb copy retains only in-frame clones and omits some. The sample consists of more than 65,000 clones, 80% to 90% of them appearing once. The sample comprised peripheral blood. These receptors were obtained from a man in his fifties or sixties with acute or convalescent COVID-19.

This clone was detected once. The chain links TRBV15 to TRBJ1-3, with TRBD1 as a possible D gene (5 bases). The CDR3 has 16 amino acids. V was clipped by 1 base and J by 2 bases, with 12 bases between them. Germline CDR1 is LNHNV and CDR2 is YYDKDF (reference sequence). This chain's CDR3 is CATSRGQSIAGNTIYF. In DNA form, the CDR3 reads TGTGCCACCAGCAGAGGACAGTCAATCGCTGGAAACACCATATATTTT.

CDR3: CASSRDRVATNEKLFF. The CDR3 nucleotides are TGCGCCAGCAGCCGAGACAGGGTTGCAACTAATGAAAAACTGTTTTTT. This chain links TRBV5-1 with TRBJ1-4; 7 nucleotides line up with TRBD1. With 4 bases clipped from V and 0 bases from J, the junction kept 6 bases outside the gene matches. Germline assignment: CDR1 SGHRS and CDR2 YFSETQ. This CDR3 is built from 16 residues.

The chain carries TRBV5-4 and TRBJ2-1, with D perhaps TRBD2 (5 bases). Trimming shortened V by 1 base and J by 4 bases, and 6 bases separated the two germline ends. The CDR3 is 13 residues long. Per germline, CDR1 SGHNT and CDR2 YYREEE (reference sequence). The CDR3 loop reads CASSLTRYNEQFF. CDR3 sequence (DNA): TGTGCCAGCAGCTTGACTAGATACAATGAGCAGTTCTTC.

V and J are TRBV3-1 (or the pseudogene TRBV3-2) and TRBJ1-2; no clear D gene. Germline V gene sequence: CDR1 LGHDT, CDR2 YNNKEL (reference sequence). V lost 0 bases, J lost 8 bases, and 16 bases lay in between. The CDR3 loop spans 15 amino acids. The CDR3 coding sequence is TGTGCCAGCAGCCAAGATAGTTTTGTAAGGGAGGGCTACACCTTC. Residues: CASSQDSFVREGYTF.

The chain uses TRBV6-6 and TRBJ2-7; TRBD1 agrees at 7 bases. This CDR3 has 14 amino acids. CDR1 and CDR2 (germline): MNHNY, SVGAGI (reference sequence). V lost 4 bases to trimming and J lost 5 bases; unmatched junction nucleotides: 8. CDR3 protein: CASSSKGTEDEQYF. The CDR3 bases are TGTGCCAGCAGTTCCAAAGGGACAGAGGACGAGCAGTACTTC.

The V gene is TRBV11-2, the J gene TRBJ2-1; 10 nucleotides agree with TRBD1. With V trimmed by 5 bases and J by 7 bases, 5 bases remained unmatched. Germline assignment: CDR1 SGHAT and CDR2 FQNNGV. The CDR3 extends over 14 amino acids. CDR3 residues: CASSRQGAYNEQFF. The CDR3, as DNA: TGTGCCAGCAGCAGACAGGGGGCGTATAATGAGCAGTTCTTC.

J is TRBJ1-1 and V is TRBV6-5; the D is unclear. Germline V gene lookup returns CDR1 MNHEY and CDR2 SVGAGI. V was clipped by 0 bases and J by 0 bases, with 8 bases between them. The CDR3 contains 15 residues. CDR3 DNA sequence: TGTGCCAGCAGTTACTCGAGCATTTTGAACACTGAAGCTTTCTTT. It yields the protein CASSYSSILNTEAFF.

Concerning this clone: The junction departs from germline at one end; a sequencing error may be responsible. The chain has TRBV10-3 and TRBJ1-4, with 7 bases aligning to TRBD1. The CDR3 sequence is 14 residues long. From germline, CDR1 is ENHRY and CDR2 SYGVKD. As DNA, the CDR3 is TGTGCCATCAGCGGGGACAGAACTCATGAAAAACTGTTTTTT. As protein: CAISGDRTHEKLFF.

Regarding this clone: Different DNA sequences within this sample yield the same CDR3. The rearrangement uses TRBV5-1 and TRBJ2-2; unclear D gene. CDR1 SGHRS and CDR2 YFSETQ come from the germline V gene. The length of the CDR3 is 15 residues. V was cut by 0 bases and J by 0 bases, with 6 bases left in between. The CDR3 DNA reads TGCGCCAGCAGCTTGGGGCCGCCGAACACCGGGGAGCTGTTTTTT. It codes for CASSLGPPNTGELFF. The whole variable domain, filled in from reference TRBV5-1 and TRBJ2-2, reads KAGVTQTPRYLIKTRGQQVTLSCSPISGHRSVSWYQQTPGQGLQFLFEYFSETQRNKGNFPGRFSGRQFSNSRSEMNVSTLELGDSALYLCASSLGPPNTGELFFGEGSRLTVL.

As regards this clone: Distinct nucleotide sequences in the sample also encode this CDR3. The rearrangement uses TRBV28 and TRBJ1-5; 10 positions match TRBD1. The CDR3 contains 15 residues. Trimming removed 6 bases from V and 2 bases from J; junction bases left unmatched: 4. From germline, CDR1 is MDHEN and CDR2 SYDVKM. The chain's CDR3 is CASSSGTGGNQPQHF. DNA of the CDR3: TGTGCCAGCAGCTCCGGGACAGGGGGCAATCAGCCCCAGCATTTT.

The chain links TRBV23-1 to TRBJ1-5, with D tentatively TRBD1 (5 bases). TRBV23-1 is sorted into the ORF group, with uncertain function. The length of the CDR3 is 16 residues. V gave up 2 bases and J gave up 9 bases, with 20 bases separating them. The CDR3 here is CASSQGRVSGEWPQHF. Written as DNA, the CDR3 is TGCGCCAGCAGTCAAGGACGGGTGTCGGGGGAGTGGCCCCAGCATTTT.

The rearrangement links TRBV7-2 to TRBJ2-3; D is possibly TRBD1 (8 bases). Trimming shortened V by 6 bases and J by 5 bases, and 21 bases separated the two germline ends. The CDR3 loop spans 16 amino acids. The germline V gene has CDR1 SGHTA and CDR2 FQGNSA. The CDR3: CASSRQGIGGRDTQYF. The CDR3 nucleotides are TGTGCCAGCAGTCGACAGGGGATCGGGGGGAGAGATACGCAGTATTTT. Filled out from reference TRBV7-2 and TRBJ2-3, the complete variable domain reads GAGVSQSPSNKVTEKGKDVELRCDPISGHTALYWYRQSLGQGLEFLIYFQGNSAPDKSGLPSDRFSAERTGGSVSTLTIQRTQQEDSAVYLCASSRQGIGGRDTQYFGPGTRLTVL.

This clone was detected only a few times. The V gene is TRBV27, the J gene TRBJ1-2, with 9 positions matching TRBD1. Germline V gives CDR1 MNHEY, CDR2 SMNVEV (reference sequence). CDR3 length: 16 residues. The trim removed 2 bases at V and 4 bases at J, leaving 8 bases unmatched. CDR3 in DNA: TGTGCCAGCAGTTTAGACGCCGGGACAGGGACCTATGGCTACACCTTC. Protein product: CASSLDAGTGTYGYTF.

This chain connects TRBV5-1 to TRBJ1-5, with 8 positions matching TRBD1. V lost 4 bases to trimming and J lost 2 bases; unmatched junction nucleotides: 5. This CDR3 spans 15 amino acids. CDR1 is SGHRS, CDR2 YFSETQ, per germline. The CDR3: CASSLSGQGNQPQHF. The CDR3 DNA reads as TGCGCCAGCAGCCTATCGGGACAGGGCAATCAGCCCCAGCATTTT.

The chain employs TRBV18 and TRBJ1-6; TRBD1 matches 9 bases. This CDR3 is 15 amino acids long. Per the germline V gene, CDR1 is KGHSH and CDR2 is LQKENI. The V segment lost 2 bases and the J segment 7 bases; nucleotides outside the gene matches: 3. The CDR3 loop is CASSPEGQGNSPLHF. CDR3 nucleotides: TGTGCCAGCTCACCAGAGGGACAGGGAAATTCACCCCTCCACTTT.

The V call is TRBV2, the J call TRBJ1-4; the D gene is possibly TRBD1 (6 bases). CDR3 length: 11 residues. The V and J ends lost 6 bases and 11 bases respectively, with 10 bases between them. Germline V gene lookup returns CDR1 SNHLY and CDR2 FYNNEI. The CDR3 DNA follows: TGTGCCAGCAGGGTCCAGGGGAAACTGTTTTTT. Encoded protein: CASRVQGKLFF.

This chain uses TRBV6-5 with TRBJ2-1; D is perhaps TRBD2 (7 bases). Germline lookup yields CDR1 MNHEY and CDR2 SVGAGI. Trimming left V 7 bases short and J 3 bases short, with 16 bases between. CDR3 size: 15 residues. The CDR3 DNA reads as TGTGCCAGCATTAAGGGGGGGGTGGACTACAATGAGCAGTTCTTC. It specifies CASIKGGVDYNEQFF.

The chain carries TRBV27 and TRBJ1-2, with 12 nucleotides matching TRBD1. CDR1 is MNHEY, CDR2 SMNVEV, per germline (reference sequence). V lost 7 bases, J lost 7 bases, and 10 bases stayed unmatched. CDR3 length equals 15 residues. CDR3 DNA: TGTGCCAGCACCCAAATCGGGACAGGGGGCTTTGGCTACACCTTC. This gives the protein CASTQIGTGGFGYTF.

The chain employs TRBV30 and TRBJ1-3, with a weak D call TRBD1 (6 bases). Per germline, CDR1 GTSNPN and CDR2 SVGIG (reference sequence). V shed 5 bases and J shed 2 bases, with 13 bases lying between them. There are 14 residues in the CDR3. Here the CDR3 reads CAWGEGDPGNTIYF. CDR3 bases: TGTGCCTGGGGGGAGGGGGATCCTGGAAACACCATATATTTT.

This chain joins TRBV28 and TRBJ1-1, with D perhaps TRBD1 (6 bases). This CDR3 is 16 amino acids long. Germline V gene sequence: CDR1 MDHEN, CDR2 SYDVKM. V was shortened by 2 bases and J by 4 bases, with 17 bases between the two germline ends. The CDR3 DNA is TGTGCCAGCAGTTTAAACCAGGGGTTAATGGTCACTGAAGCTTTCTTT. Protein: CASSLNQGLMVTEAFF.

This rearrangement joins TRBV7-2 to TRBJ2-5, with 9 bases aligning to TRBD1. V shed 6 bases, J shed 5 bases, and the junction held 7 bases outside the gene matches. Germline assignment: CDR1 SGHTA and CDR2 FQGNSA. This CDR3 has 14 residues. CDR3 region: CASRQGTGRETQYF. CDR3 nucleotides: TGTGCCAGCAGACAGGGGACAGGGAGGGAGACCCAGTACTTC.

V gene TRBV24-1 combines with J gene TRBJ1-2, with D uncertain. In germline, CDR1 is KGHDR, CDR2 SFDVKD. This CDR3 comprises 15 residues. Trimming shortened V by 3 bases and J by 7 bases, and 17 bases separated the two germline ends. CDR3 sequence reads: CATSDPYGRGSGYTF. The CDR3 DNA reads TGTGCCACCAGTGATCCTTACGGACGCGGGAGTGGCTACACCTTC.

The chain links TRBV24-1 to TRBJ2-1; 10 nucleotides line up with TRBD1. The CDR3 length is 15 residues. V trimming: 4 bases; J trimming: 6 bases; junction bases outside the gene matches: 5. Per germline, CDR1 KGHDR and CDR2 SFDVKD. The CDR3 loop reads CATSDRTGGFNEQFF. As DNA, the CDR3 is TGTGCCACCAGTGACAGGACAGGGGGGTTCAATGAGCAGTTCTTC.

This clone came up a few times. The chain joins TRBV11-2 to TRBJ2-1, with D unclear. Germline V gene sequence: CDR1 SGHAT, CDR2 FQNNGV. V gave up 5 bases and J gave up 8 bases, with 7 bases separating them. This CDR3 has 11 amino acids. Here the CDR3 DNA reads TGTGCCAGCAGCCCTATGGATGAGCAGTTCTTC. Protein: CASSPMDEQFF.

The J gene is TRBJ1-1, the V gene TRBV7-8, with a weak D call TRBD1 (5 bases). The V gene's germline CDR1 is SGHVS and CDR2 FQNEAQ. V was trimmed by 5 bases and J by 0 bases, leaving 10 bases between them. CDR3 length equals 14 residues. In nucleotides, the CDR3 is TGTGCCAGCAGCCCGACAGAATTGAACACTGAAGCTTTCTTT. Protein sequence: CASSPTELNTEAFF. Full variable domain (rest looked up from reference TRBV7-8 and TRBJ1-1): GAGVSQSPRYKVAKRGQDVALRCDPISGHVSLFWYQQALGQGPEFLTYFQNEAQLDKSGLPSDRFFAERPEGSVSTLKIQRTQQEDSAVYLCASSPTELNTEAFFGQGTRLTVV.